These 8 T cell receptor beta chains share one sample of origin, sequenced in a study of blood T cell repertoires in COVID-19. The method was immunoSEQ multiplex PCR; TCRdb's version includes in-frame clones alone and lacks a portion of them. The sample lists under 110,000 clones, about two thirds occurring once. The sequencing sample was made of peripheral blood. These TCRs come from a human donor with acute or convalescent COVID-19. The donor label of this sample is uncertain.

The chain employs TRBV5-6 and TRBJ2-7, with 15 bases fitting TRBD2. In germline, CDR1 is SGHDT, CDR2 YYEEEE. The CDR3 consists of 18 residues. V shed 4 bases and J 0 bases; nucleotides not matched to a gene: 8. The CDR3 loop reads CASSGGLAGGFLSYEQYF. DNA of the CDR3: TGTGCCAGCAGCGGAGGACTAGCGGGGGGGTTCCTCTCCTACGAGCAGTACTTC.

V is TRBV7-2 and J is TRBJ2-5, with a possible D match to TRBD2 (6 bases). Trimming pared 5 bases from V and 1 base from J, leaving 14 bases between. CDR1 is SGHTA and CDR2 is FQGNSA in the germline V gene. The CDR3 consists of 15 residues. The CDR3 loop reads CASSASSVPQETQYF. Written as DNA, the CDR3 is TGTGCCAGCAGCGCGTCTAGCGTACCCCAAGAGACCCAGTACTTC.

This clone was counted once. The chain joins TRBV28 to TRBJ1-3, with 8 nucleotides matching TRBD1. This CDR3 has 15 amino acids. V shed 5 bases and J 0 bases; nucleotides not matched to a gene: 3. Germline V gene lookup returns CDR1 MDHEN and CDR2 SYDVKM. In nucleotides, the CDR3 is TGTGCCAGCAGTCGACAGGGGCTCTCTGGAAACACCATATATTTT. This codes for CASSRQGLSGNTIYF.

The chain has TRBV5-6 and TRBJ1-5; no clear D. In germline, CDR1 is SGHDT, CDR2 YYEEEE. V was cut by 2 bases and J by 1 base, with 7 bases left in between. The CDR3 loop spans 14 amino acids. The DNA for the CDR3 is TGTGCCAGCAGCTTACGGGTAAGCAATCAGCCCCAGCATTTT. Translation gives CASSLRVSNQPQHF.

J is TRBJ1-4 and V is TRBV2; no reliable D call. Trimming took off 3 bases at V and 4 bases at J, with 9 bases between the two ends. Germline V gene data show CDR1 as SNHLY and CDR2 as FYNNEI. This CDR3 region has 14 residues. The CDR3 reads CASSEAGFNEKLFF. In nucleotides, the CDR3 is TGTGCCAGCAGTGAGGCAGGTTTTAATGAAAAACTGTTTTTT.

The chain links TRBV2 to TRBJ2-7; unclear D gene. Germline CDR1 is SNHLY and CDR2 is FYNNEI. The CDR3 sequence is 12 residues long. Trimming stripped 6 bases from V and 11 bases from J, with 17 bases between. The CDR3 sequence: CASRGDLSREYF. The CDR3 DNA is TGTGCCAGCAGAGGCGATCTTTCCCGGGAGTACTTC.

The chain is built from TRBV7-9 and TRBJ1-5; D is perhaps TRBD1 (6 bases). This CDR3 contains 13 residues. From germline, CDR1 is SEHNR and CDR2 FQNEAQ (reference sequence). V lost 5 bases to trimming and J lost 9 bases, with 14 bases between them. The CDR3: CASSNWGGPPQHF. CDR3 bases: TGTGCCAGCAGCAACTGGGGGGGGCCGCCCCAGCATTTT. Looking up the rest from reference TRBV7-9 and TRBJ1-5 gives the full variable domain: DTGVSQNPRHKITKRGQNVTFRCDPISEHNRLYWYRQTLGQGPEFLTYFQNEAQLEKSRLLSDRFSAERPKGSFSTLEIQRTEQGDSAMYLCASSNWGGPPQHFGDGTRLSIL.

This chain uses TRBV5-5 with TRBJ2-7; 10 positions match TRBD1. Trimming removed 4 bases from V and 5 bases from J; junction bases left unmatched: 9. Germline V gives CDR1 SGHKS, CDR2 YYEKEE (reference sequence). The CDR3 is made up of 15 amino acids. In nucleotides, the CDR3 is TGTGCCAGCAGCCCCCCTGGACAGGGGGATCACGAGCAGTACGTC. Its translation: CASSPPGQGDHEQYV.